This T cell receptor beta chain is drawn from a study of cytomegalovirus exposure and HLA in healthy donors. The donors, nominally healthy at sampling, likely had unrecorded immune exposures. 60 Vbeta and 13 Jbeta primers were used in PCR. Only in-frame clones appear in the TCRdb table, and some are missing; sequencing was by immunoSEQ multiplex PCR. The data show over 75,000 clones, with around 67% seen just once and 2.3% held by the top ten. The receptor was isolated from a human donor in good health. The sequencing input was PBMCs.

Here the CDR3 reads CAWGKTSGGIEQYF. The CDR3 nucleotides read TGTGCCTGGGGGAAAACTAGCGGGGGGATCGAGCAGTACTTC. This rearrangement joins TRBV30 to TRBJ2-7; the match to TRBD2 covers 12 bases. CDR1 and CDR2 (germline): GTSNPN, SVGIG (reference sequence). After removal of 5 bases from V and 6 bases from J, the junction contained 8 bases not matched to a gene. The CDR3 has 14 amino acids. The variable domain in full, completed from reference TRBV30 and TRBJ2-7, reads SQTIHQWPATLVQPVGSPLSLECTVEGTSNPNLYWYRQAAGRGLQLLFYSVGIGQISSEVPQNLSASRPQDRQFILSSKKLLLSDSGFYLCAWGKTSGGIEQYFGPGTRLTVT.